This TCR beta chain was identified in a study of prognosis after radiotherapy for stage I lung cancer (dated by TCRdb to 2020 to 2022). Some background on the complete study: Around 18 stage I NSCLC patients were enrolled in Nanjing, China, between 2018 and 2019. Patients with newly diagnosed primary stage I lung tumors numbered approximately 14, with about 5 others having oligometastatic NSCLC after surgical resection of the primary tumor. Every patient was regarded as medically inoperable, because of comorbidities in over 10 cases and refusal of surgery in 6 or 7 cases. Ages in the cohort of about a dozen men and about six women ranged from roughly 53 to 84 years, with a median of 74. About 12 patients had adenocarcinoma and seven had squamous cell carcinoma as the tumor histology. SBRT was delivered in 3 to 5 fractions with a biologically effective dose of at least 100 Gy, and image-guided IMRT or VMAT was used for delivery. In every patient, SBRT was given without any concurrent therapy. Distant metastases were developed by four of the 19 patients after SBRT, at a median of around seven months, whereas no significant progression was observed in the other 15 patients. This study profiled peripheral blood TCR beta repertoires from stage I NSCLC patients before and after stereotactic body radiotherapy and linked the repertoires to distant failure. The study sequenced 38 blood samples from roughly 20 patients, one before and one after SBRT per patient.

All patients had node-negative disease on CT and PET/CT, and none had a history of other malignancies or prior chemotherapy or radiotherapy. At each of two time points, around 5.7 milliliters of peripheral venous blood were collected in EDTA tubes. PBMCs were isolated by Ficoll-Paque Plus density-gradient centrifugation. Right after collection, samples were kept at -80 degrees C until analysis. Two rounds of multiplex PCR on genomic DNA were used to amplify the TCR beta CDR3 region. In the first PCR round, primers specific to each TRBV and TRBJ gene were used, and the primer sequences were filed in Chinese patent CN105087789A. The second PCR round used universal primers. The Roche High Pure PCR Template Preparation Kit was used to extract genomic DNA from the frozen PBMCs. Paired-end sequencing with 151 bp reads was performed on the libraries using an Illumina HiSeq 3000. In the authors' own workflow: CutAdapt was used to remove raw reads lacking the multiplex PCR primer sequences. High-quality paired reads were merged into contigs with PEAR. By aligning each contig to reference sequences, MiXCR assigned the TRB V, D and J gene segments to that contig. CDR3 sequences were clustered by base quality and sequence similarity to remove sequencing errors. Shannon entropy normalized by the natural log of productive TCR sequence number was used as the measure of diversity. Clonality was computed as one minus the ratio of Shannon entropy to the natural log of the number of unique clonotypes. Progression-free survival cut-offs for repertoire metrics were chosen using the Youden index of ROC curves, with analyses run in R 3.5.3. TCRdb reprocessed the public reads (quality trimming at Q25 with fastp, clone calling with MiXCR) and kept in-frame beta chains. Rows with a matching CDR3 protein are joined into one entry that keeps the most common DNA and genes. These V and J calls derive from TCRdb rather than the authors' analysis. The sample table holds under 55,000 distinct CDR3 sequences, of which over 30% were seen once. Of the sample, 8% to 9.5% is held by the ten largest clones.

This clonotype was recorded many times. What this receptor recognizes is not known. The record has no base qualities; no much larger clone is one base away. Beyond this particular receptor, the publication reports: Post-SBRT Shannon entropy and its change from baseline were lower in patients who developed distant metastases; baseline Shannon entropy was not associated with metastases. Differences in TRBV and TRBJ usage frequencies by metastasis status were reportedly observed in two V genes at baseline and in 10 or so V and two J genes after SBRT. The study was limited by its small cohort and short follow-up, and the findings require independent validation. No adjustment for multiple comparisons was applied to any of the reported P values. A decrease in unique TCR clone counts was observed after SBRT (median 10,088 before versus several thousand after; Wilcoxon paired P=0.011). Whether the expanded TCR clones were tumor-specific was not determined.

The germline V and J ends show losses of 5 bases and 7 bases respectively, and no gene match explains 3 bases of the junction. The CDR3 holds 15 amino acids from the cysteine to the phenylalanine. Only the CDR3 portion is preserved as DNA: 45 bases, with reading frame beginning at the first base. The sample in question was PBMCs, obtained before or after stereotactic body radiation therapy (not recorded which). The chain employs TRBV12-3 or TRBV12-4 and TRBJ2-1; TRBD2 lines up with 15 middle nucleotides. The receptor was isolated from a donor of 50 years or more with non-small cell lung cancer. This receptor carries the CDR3 CASSPGTSGGNEQFF. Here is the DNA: TGTGCCAGCAGTCCCGGGACTAGCGGGGGGAATGAGCAGTTCTTC.